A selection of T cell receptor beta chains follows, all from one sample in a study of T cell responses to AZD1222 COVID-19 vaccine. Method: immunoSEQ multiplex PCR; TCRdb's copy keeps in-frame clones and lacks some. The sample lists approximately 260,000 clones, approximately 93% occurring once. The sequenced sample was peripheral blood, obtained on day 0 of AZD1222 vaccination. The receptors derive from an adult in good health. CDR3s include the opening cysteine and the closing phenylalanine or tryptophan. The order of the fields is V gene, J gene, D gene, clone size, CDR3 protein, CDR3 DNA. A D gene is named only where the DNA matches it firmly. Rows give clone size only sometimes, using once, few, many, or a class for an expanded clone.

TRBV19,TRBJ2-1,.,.,CASSIGLQGRNEQFF,TGTGCCAGTAGTATAGGGCTACAGGGCCGGAATGAGCAGTTCTTC
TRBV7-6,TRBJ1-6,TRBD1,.,CASSPRTGGAYNSPLHF,TGTGCCAGCAGCCCCAGGACAGGGGGCGCCTATAATTCACCCCTCCACTTT
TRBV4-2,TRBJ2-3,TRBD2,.,CASSQERGGQKDTQYF,TGTGCCAGCAGCCAAGAACGGGGGGGCCAAAAAGATACGCAGTATTTT
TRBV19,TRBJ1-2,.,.,CASSIGMDYGYTF,TGTGCCAGTAGTATCGGGATGGACTATGGCTACACCTTC
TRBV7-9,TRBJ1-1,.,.,CASSHFATEAFF,TGTGCCAGCAGCCATTTCGCCACTGAAGCTTTCTTT
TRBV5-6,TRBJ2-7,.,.,CASSFVGQGYEQYF,TGTGCCAGCAGCTTTGTAGGGCAGGGCTACGAGCAGTACTTC
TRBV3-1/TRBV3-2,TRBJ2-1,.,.,CASSQDSAVNFF,TGTGCCAGCAGCCAAGATTCGGCAGTCAATTTCTTC
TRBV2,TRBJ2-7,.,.,CASGGYEQYF,TGTGCCAGCGGGGGGTACGAGCAGTACTTC
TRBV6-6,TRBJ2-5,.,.,CASSYTGYETQYF,TGTGCCAGCAGTTATACAGGGTACGAGACCCAGTACTTC
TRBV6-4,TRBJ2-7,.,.,CASSARDEQYF,TGTGCCAGCAGTGCCAGGGACGAGCAGTACTTC
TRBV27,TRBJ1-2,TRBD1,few,CAVQQGAGDGYTF,TGTGCCGTCCAACAGGGGGCGGGCGATGGCTACACCTTC
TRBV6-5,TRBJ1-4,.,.,CASRGSREEKLFF,TGTGCCAGCAGGGGTTCCCGGGAAGAAAAACTGTTTTTT
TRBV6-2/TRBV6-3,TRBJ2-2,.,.,CASSYSSGGARTGELFF,TGTGCCAGCAGTTACTCGAGCGGTGGGGCTCGCACCGGGGAGCTGTTTTTT
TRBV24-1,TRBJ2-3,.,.,CATSDSRGPADTQYF,TGTGCCACCAGTGACAGCAGGGGACCCGCAGATACGCAGTATTTT
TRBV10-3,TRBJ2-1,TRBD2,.,CAISLTSGGASEQFF,TGTGCCATCAGCCTGACTAGCGGGGGGGCAAGTGAGCAGTTCTTC
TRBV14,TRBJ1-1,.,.,CASSTGTRNTEAFF,TGTGCCAGCAGTACAGGGACAAGGAACACTGAAGCTTTCTTT
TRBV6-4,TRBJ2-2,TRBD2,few,CASSDSSGRATGELFF,TGTGCCAGCAGTGACTCTAGCGGGAGGGCCACCGGGGAGCTGTTTTTT
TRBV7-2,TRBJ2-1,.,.,CASSSHRVGEQFF,TGTGCCAGCAGCTCGCACAGGGTTGGGGAGCAGTTCTTC
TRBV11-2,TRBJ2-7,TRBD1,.,CASSLVSGTAYEQYF,TGTGCCAGCAGCTTAGTCTCCGGGACAGCCTACGAGCAGTACTTC
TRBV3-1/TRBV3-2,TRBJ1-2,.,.,CASSLGLGYGYTF,TGTGCCAGCAGCCTAGGGCTGGGGTATGGCTACACCTTC
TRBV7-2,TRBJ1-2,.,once,CASSLGGIGYGYTF,TGTGCCAGCAGCTTAGGAGGGATAGGCTATGGCTACACCTTC
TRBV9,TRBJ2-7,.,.,CASSPGSNFYEQYF,TGTGCCAGCAGCCCCGGGTCTAACTTCTACGAGCAGTACTTC
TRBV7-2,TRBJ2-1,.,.,CASSSPPSEQFF,TGTGCCAGCAGCTCCCCCCCGAGTGAGCAGTTCTTC
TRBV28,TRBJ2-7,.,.,CASREGQLTYGQYF,TGTGCCAGCAGGGAGGGACAGCTGACCTACGGGCAGTACTTC
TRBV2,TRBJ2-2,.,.,CASSGTLNTGELFF,TGTGCCAGCAGTGGGACATTGAACACCGGGGAGCTGTTTTTT
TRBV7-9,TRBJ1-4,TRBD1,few,CASSLATGLNEKLFF,TGTGCCAGCAGCTTGGCGACAGGGTTGAATGAAAAACTGTTTTTT
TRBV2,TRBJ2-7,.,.,CASSWNRAYEQYF,TGTGCCAGCAGCTGGAACAGGGCCTACGAGCAGTACTTC
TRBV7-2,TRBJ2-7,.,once,CASSPPGKTYEQYF,TGTGCCAGCAGCCCCCCGGGGAAGACCTACGAGCAGTACTTC
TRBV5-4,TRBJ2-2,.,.,CASSLGGLAGDGELFF,TGTGCCAGCAGCTTGGGGGGCCTTGCCGGGGACGGGGAGCTGTTTTTT
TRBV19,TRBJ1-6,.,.,CAPRVLSPLHF,TGTGCCCCAAGGGTACTTTCACCCCTCCACTTT
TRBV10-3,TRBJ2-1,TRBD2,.,CAISESLAASYNEQFF,TGTGCCATCAGTGAGTCTCTAGCGGCCTCCTACAATGAGCAGTTCTTC
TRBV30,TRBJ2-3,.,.,CAWSGTSTQYF,TGTGCCTGGAGCGGGACTTCGACGCAGTATTTT
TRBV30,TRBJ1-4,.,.,CAWSFADEKLFF,TGTGCCTGGAGTTTTGCCGATGAAAAACTGTTTTTT
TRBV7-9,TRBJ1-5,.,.,CASSPGTGGSNQPQHF,TGTGCCAGCAGCCCCGGAACAGGCGGAAGCAATCAGCCCCAGCATTTT
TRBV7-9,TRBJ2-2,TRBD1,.,CASSPQGAGFTGELFF,TGTGCCAGCAGCCCCCAGGGGGCAGGGTTCACCGGGGAGCTGTTTTTT
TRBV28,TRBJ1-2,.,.,CASSFGQHYGYTF,TGTGCCAGCAGTTTCGGACAACACTATGGCTACACCTTC
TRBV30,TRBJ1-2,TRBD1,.,CAWSSHRGSYGYTF,TGTGCCTGGAGTTCACACAGGGGGTCCTATGGCTACACCTTC
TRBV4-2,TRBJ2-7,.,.,CASSQGPLNYEQYF,TGTGCCAGCAGCCAAGGTCCCCTAAACTACGAGCAGTACTTC
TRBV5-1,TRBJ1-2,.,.,CASSSGHLQLGTF,TGCGCCAGCAGCTCGGGACACCTACAGCTGGGAACGTTC
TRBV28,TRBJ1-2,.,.,CASSLSVNYGYTF,TGTGCCAGCAGTTTATCCGTGAACTATGGCTACACCTTC
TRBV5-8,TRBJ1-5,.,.,CASSLGDTRNQPQHF,TGTGCCAGCAGCTTGGGGGACACCCGCAATCAGCCCCAGCATTTT
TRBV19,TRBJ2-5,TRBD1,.,CASSDRGQETQYF,TGTGCCAGTAGTGACAGGGGTCAAGAGACCCAGTACTTC
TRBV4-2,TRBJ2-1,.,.,CASSQGEGGNEQFF,TGTGCCAGCAGCCAAGGGGAGGGGGGGAATGAGCAGTTCTTC
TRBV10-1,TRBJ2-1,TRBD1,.,CASSSPGQGYNEQFF,TGCGCCAGCTCAAGTCCGGGACAGGGTTACAATGAGCAGTTCTTC
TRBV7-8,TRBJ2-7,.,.,CASSVSRDHEQYF,TGTGCCAGCAGTGTATCGCGGGACCACGAGCAGTACTTC
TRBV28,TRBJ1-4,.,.,CASSLAGPTNEKLFF,TGTGCCAGCAGTTTGGCTGGGCCAACTAATGAAAAACTGTTTTTT